This T cell receptor beta chain was profiled in a study of a mutant IDH1 vaccine in newly diagnosed glioma. Study overall: The patients received vaccinations eight times, in weeks 1, 3, 5, 7, 11, 15, 19 and 23. Commencement of vaccination occurred 4-6 weeks following radiotherapy alone, or concurrently with temozolomide cycles. Sex distribution of treated patients was roughly 62% male and 37.5% female; mean age was 40.4 years.

J gave up 4 bases and V 0 bases, and 3 bases lay outside the gene matches. Germline V CDR1 and CDR2: LGHNA, YNFKEQ. CDR3 length equals 16 residues. The time point is: week 23, last vaccination. Topical imiquimod accompanied each vaccine dose, which consisted of 300 ug of mutant IDH1 20-mer peptide. Using immunoSEQ multiplex PCR, the repertoire was profiled, and TCRdb retains in-frame clones only, with some absent. The table records more than 35,000 clones, roughly 76% of them present only once. Concerning this clone itself: Its cognate antigen is unknown.

The clonotype was recovered from a man in his forties with glioma. Sequenced material: PBMCs, taken from a glioma patient whose treatment included an IDH1 peptide vaccine. The chain links TRBV4-2 to TRBJ2-1; 10 bases map to TRBD2. The CDR3: CASSQDASGGYNEQFF. CDR3 coding DNA: TGTGCCAGCAGCCAAGACGCTAGCGGGGGATACAATGAGCAGTTCTTC.